This T cell receptor (beta chain) was identified during a study of blood T cell repertoires in COVID-19. On the study more broadly: Acute and convalescent COVID-19 specimens originated in the United States, Italy and Spain.

As processed by the authors: Amplification with reference gene primers provided the estimates of nucleated cell counts. Clones were sequenced by immunoSEQ multiplex PCR, and TCRdb holds only the in-frame ones, with some missing. V, J and clone size are taken as reported in that table, and D and trimming were inferred from the DNA itself. The table lists a few hundred thousand clones, approximately 86% of them singletons. The CDR3 has 18 amino acids. With 2 bases removed from V and 0 bases from J, the gap between germline ends came to 17 bases. The germline V gene has CDR1 SGHNT and CDR2 YYREEE (reference sequence).

This sequence joins TRBV5-4 and TRBJ2-2, with a possible D match to TRBD2 (6 bases). Sequencing was carried out using peripheral blood. The sequence derives from a man between 60 and 75 years old with acute or convalescent COVID-19. The CDR3 region is CASSLSGWGRTNTGELFF. The CDR3 bases are TGTGCCAGCAGCTTAAGTGGTTGGGGGAGGACGAACACCGGGGAGCTGTTTTTT. Together with reference TRBV5-4 and TRBJ2-2, the CDR3 gives the full variable domain: ETGVTQSPTHLIKTRGQQVTLRCSSQSGHNTVSWYQQALGQGPQFIFQYYREEENGRGNFPPRFSGLQFPNYSSELNVNALELDDSALYLCASSLSGWGRTNTGELFFGEGSRLTVL.